What follows are 27 T cell receptor beta chains derived from one specimen sequenced in a study of T cells after yellow fever vaccination. TCRdb analysed the 5' RACE reads with MiXCR anew, one entry per CDR3 protein. There are fewer than 500,000 distinct CDR3 sequences in the sample; over 15% occur only once, and roughly 19% lies in the top ten. The sample in question was PBMCs, obtained before the yellow fever booster vaccination. Receptors were obtained from a young man who received the YFV17D yellow fever vaccine.

This clonotype was picked up a small number of times. This chain connects TRBV5-1 to TRBJ2-1; the match to TRBD2 covers 13 bases. Looked up from germline, CDR1 is SGHRS and CDR2 is YFSETQ. With 3 bases clipped from V and 6 bases from J, the junction kept 9 bases outside the gene matches. The CDR3 totals 17 residues. The CDR3 spells CASSSARLAGGVNEQFF. In DNA form, the CDR3 reads TGCGCCAGCAGCTCTGCTCGACTAGCGGGGGGAGTCAATGAGCAGTTCTTC.

The chain employs TRBV20-1 and TRBJ1-5; D gene uncertain. The length of the CDR3 is 13 residues. Germline assignment: CDR1 DFQATT and CDR2 SNEGSKA (reference sequence). V gave up 2 bases and J gave up 1 base, with 6 bases separating them. CDR3 DNA sequence: TGCAGTGCTAGATTCAACAGCAATCAGCCCCAGCATTTT. This codes for CSARFNSNQPQHF.

This chain's CDR3 is CASSLEGGKGTDTQYF. CDR3 coding DNA: TGCGCCAGCAGCTTGGAAGGGGGCAAAGGCACAGATACGCAGTATTTT. V and J are TRBV5-1 and TRBJ2-3, with TRBD1 matching over 7 bases. Trimming removed 0 bases from V and 1 base from J; junction bases left unmatched: 5. The CDR3 loop spans 16 amino acids. Germline V gives CDR1 SGHRS, CDR2 YFSETQ.

The DNA for the CDR3 is TGCACCAGCAGCCAAGATCGGACTAGCGGGGAAGAGCAGTACGTC. This codes for CTSSQDRTSGEEQYV. The chain carries TRBV1 and TRBJ2-7; no check of the table's D call, TRBD2, against the DNA was made. TRBV1 is a known pseudogene. This CDR3 contains 15 residues.

This clonotype was picked up a small number of times. The V call is TRBV5-1, the J call TRBJ1-4; TRBD1 aligns across 8 bases. This CDR3 spans 14 amino acids. The J segment lost 8 bases and the V segment lost 0 bases, leaving 3 bases of the junction unmatched. CDR1 is SGHRS and CDR2 is YFSETQ in the germline V gene. CDR3 nucleotide sequence: TGCGCCAGCAGCTTGGGGACAGGGCAAGAAAAACTGTTTTTT. This translates into CASSLGTGQEKLFF. The full variable domain, completed using reference TRBV5-1 and TRBJ1-4, is KAGVTQTPRYLIKTRGQQVTLSCSPISGHRSVSWYQQTPGQGLQFLFEYFSETQRNKGNFPGRFSGRQFSNSRSEMNVSTLELGDSALYLCASSLGTGQEKLFFGSGTQLSVL.

This clonotype has only a few counts. This chain links TRBV6-6 with TRBJ1-2; 9 bases match TRBD1. The V gene end was trimmed by 6 bases and the J gene end by 4 bases; junction bases not matched to a gene: 6. Germline CDR1 reads MNHNY; CDR2 reads SVGAGI (reference sequence). The CDR3 consists of 14 residues. The DNA of the CDR3 is TGTGCCAGCAGGTCCGGGACAGGGCCCTATGGCTACACCTTC. Translated: CASRSGTGPYGYTF.

This chain uses TRBV12-3 or TRBV12-4 with TRBJ2-7; D gene uncertain. The CDR3 is 13 residues long. V shed 8 bases and J shed 7 bases, with 18 bases lying between them. The CDR3 loop is CASGLKSFGEQYF. CDR3 in DNA: TGTGCCAGCGGGTTGAAATCATTCGGGGAGCAGTACTTC.

This clonotype has only a few counts. The chain recombines TRBV6-6 with TRBJ2-5; 7 nucleotides agree with TRBD1. The CDR3 loop spans 14 amino acids. V shed 4 bases and J 4 bases; nucleotides not matched to a gene: 6. Looked up from germline, CDR1 is MNHNY and CDR2 is SVGAGI (reference sequence). CDR3 DNA: TGTGCCAGCAGTTTAGGGCAGGGGGTAGAGACCCAGTACTTC. It is translated as CASSLGQGVETQYF.

This clonotype was recorded a few times. V is TRBV9 and J is TRBJ2-3; D might be TRBD1 (6 bases). The germline V and J ends were trimmed by 3 bases and 1 base, with 12 bases remaining between them. The germline gives CDR1 SGDLS, CDR2 YYNGEE. The CDR3 sequence is 15 residues long. For the CDR3, the DNA is TGTGCCAGCAGCGATGGGACACTCCGCACAGATACGCAGTATTTT. Translating it yields CASSDGTLRTDTQYF.

The rearrangement joins TRBV7-6 to TRBJ1-6; D remains unclear. Deletions cut 7 bases from V and 5 bases from J, with 12 bases between. Germline CDR1 and CDR2: SGHVS and FNYEAQ. This CDR3 region has 14 residues. The CDR3 region has the DNA TGTGCCAGCAAGAATCCGTGGGATAATTCACCCCTCCACTTT. This sequence encodes CASKNPWDNSPLHF.

This chain uses TRBV28 with TRBJ2-1, with a tentative D call TRBD2 (6 bases). Trimming cost V 3 bases and J 2 bases, with 11 bases left between them. Germline values: CDR1 MDHEN, CDR2 SYDVKM. This CDR3 is built from 15 residues. DNA of the CDR3: TGTGCCAGCAGTTTCTGGGGGGAGGCCTACAATGAGCAGTTCTTC. Translating gives CASSFWGEAYNEQFF.

This clonotype came up a few times. The J gene is TRBJ1-2, the V gene TRBV7-2; unclear D gene. The CDR3 spans 13 residues. Germline lookup yields CDR1 SGHTA and CDR2 FQGNSA. Trimming took off 1 base at V and 1 base at J, with 4 bases between the two ends. CDR3 in amino acids: CASSLGFNYGYTF. CDR3 nucleotide sequence: TGTGCCAGCAGCTTAGGGTTTAACTATGGCTACACCTTC.

This clonotype has a count of ten or more. The chain carries TRBV4-1 and TRBJ2-7; TRBD2 might be the D (5 bases). This CDR3 comprises 15 residues. V was clipped by 4 bases and J by 0 bases, with 13 bases between them. The germline V gene has CDR1 MGHRA and CDR2 YSYEKL. CDR3 sequence (DNA): TGCGCCAGCAGCCTGAGCGGCTGGAGCTCCTACGAGCAGTACTTC. It codes for CASSLSGWSSYEQYF.

The chain has TRBV15 and TRBJ1-2, with 7 bases matching TRBD1. Trimming took 3 bases from V and 4 from J; bases not matched to a gene: 5. Germline CDR1 LNHNV, CDR2 YYDKDF (reference sequence). CDR3 size: 14 residues. This CDR3 reads CATSSWDSGYGYTF. CDR3 nucleotides: TGTGCCACCAGCAGCTGGGACAGCGGCTATGGCTACACCTTC.

The rearrangement links TRBV4-1 to TRBJ2-1, with no clear D. Trimming stripped 1 base from V and 1 base from J, with 5 bases between. The CDR3 runs to 14 residues. Germline loops: CDR1 MGHRA, CDR2 YSYEKL. The CDR3 nucleotides read TGCGCCAGCAGCCAAGTCGGGTCCTACAATGAGCAGTTCTTC. It is translated as CASSQVGSYNEQFF.

The rearrangement links TRBV6-2 or TRBV6-3 to TRBJ1-5; D might be TRBD1 (5 bases). This CDR3 spans 14 amino acids. The ends were cut back, 2 bases at V and 7 bases at J, with 12 bases in the middle. Germline V gene lookup returns CDR1 MNHEY and CDR2 SVGEGT. This chain's CDR3 is CASSYGQGFQPQHF. DNA of the CDR3: TGTGCCAGCAGTTACGGGCAGGGCTTCCAGCCCCAGCATTTT.

This chain joins TRBV10-3 and TRBJ2-3; TRBD1 matches 7 bases. CDR1 is ENHRY and CDR2 is SYGVKD in the germline V gene. The CDR3 has 16 residues. V lost 4 bases, J lost 2 bases, and 9 bases stayed unmatched. CDR3: CAISGSGQTLTDTQYF. The CDR3 coding sequence is TGTGCCATCAGTGGCTCGGGACAGACCCTCACAGATACGCAGTATTTT.

Only a few counts were recorded for this clonotype. The genes are TRBV27 and TRBJ2-1; 7 bases match TRBD1. From germline, CDR1 is MNHEY and CDR2 SMNVEV (reference sequence). This CDR3 has 15 amino acids. V was pared by 0 bases and J by 5 bases, with 4 bases of the junction left unmatched. The CDR3 DNA follows: TGTGCCAGCAGTTTATCCGTTACAGGGGACAATGAGCAGTTCTTC. It is translated as CASSLSVTGDNEQFF.

This clonotype was seen ten or more times. The junction departs from germline at one end; a sequencing error may be responsible. The V gene is TRBV5-1, the J gene TRBJ2-2, with unresolved D. Germline V gene sequence: CDR1 SGHRS, CDR2 YFSETQ. This CDR3 contains 14 residues. The CDR3: CASSLSGNTGELFF. DNA of the CDR3: TGTGCCAGCTCGCTGTCCGGGAACACCGGGGAGCTGTTTTTT.

This rearrangement joins TRBV5-1 to TRBJ2-1, with D perhaps matching TRBD1 (5 bases). V lost 0 bases and J 0 bases, leaving 7 bases between the germline ends. The CDR3 has 15 amino acids. The germline V gene encodes CDR1 SGHRS and CDR2 YFSETQ. The CDR3 sequence is CASSLEGPSYNEQFF. Written as DNA, the CDR3 is TGCGCCAGCAGCTTGGAGGGGCCCTCCTACAATGAGCAGTTCTTC.

This clonotype has more than one count but fewer than ten. The chain links TRBV7-6 to TRBJ2-7; D possibly corresponds to TRBD1 (6 bases). The CDR3 has 14 amino acids. Germline lookup yields CDR1 SGHVS and CDR2 FNYEAQ. Trimming cost V 4 bases and J 2 bases, with 12 bases left between them. CDR3 amino acids: CASSYQDSTYEQYF. In DNA, the CDR3 is TGTGCCAGCAGCTATCAGGACAGCACCTACGAGCAGTACTTC.

The genes are TRBV7-8 and TRBJ2-3; a possible D gene is TRBD2 (6 bases). Germline CDR1 SGHVS, CDR2 FQNEAQ. The ends were cut back, 0 bases at V and 12 bases at J, with 13 bases in the middle. CDR3 length equals 13 residues. This CDR3 is CASSLAGASVQYF. The CDR3 DNA follows: TGTGCCAGCAGCTTAGCTGGGGCTAGCGTCCAGTATTTT. Using reference TRBV7-8 and TRBJ2-3 for the parts outside the CDR3, the full variable domain is GAGVSQSPRYKVAKRGQDVALRCDPISGHVSLFWYQQALGQGPEFLTYFQNEAQLDKSGLPSDRFFAERPEGSVSTLKIQRTQQEDSAVYLCASSLAGASVQYFGPGTRLTVL.

The genes are TRBV7-9 and TRBJ1-6; 8 bases line up with TRBD1. Germline CDR1 and CDR2: SEHNR and FQNEAQ (reference sequence). The CDR3 is 14 amino acids. V trimming: 4 bases; J trimming: 6 bases; junction bases outside the gene matches: 2. This CDR3 is CASSSDRANSPLHF. DNA for the CDR3: TGTGCCAGCAGCTCGGACAGGGCTAATTCACCCCTCCACTTT.

The chain couples TRBV7-2 to TRBJ1-1; possibly TRBD1 for D (6 bases). Germline CDR1 reads SGHTA; CDR2 reads FQGNSA. The CDR3 is 16 residues long. Trimming shortened V by 0 bases and J by 6 bases, and 17 bases separated the two germline ends. The CDR3 loop reads CASSLAQGGSGAEAFF. The CDR3 DNA is TGTGCCAGCAGCTTAGCGCAAGGAGGGTCAGGGGCTGAAGCTTTCTTT.

The chain has TRBV5-6 and TRBJ2-7; D perhaps matches TRBD1 (6 bases). Germline V gene data show CDR1 as SGHDT and CDR2 as YYEEEE. V was trimmed by 3 bases and J by 4 bases, leaving 11 bases between them. This CDR3 region has 13 residues. For the CDR3, the DNA is TGTGCCAGCAGCTCGGACAGTTATTACGAGCAGTACGTC. Protein: CASSSDSYYEQYV.

Only a few counts were recorded for this clonotype. The genes are TRBV5-1 and TRBJ1-1; D perhaps matches TRBD1 (5 bases). This CDR3 region has 14 residues. From germline, CDR1 is SGHRS and CDR2 YFSETQ. The V end lost 4 bases, the J end lost 4 bases, and 14 bases lay between the germline ends. The CDR3 nucleotides are TGCGCCAGCAGCCAAGGGGTAGGACGCACTGAAGCTTTCTTT. Its protein is CASSQGVGRTEAFF. Filled out from reference TRBV5-1 and TRBJ1-1, the complete variable domain reads KAGVTQTPRYLIKTRGQQVTLSCSPISGHRSVSWYQQTPGQGLQFLFEYFSETQRNKGNFPGRFSGRQFSNSRSEMNVSTLELGDSALYLCASSQGVGRTEAFFGQGTRLTVV.

This chain connects TRBV7-9 to TRBJ2-1, with D possibly TRBD2 on 5 matching bases. The CDR3 sequence is 15 residues long. Germline V gene lookup returns CDR1 SEHNR and CDR2 FQNEAQ (reference sequence). The V end lost 4 bases, the J end lost 0 bases, and 10 bases lay between the germline ends. CDR3 in amino acids: CASSSSSSSYNEQFF. The CDR3 nucleotides read TGTGCCAGCAGCTCTAGCTCCAGCTCCTACAATGAGCAGTTCTTC.